A selection of T cell receptor beta chains follows, all from one sample in a study of T cell changes during pregnancy in multiple sclerosis. This table comes from immunoSEQ multiplex PCR, and its TCRdb copy is limited to in-frame clones, with some not included. Of 100,000 or so clones detected, around 94% appear once; the ten largest clones hold about 1.6%. The specimen comprised peripheral blood, sampled after pregnancy. These receptors were taken from a female donor in good health, enrolled as a control in a pregnancy study. The CDR3 runs from the conserved cysteine through the conserved F or W. The D gene is left open where the match is weak. Expanded clones get a size class; other rows say once, few or many, or leave the size out.

d_gene	v_gene	j_gene	abundance	CDR3aa	CDR3nt
.	TRBV7-9	TRBJ2-7	.	CASSSSGLSYEQYF	TGTGCCAGCAGCTCTTCGGGACTGTCCTACGAGCAGTACTTC
.	TRBV7-9	TRBJ2-7	.	CASSLTEAYEQYF	TGTGCCAGCAGCCTGACAGAGGCCTACGAGCAGTACTTC
TRBD1	TRBV13	TRBJ1-4	.	CASSLGSTGSEKLFF	TGTGCCAGCAGCCTCGGGTCGACAGGGTCTGAAAAACTGTTTTTT
TRBD1	TRBV11-2	TRBJ2-2	.	CASSSPRQGATGELFF	TGTGCCAGCAGCTCCCCTCGACAGGGGGCCACCGGGGAGCTGTTTTTT
TRBD2	TRBV10-3	TRBJ2-3	.	CAISETGTSGSSTDTQYF	TGTGCCATCAGTGAAACCGGGACTAGCGGGTCTAGCACAGATACGCAGTATTTT
.	TRBV18	TRBJ2-3	.	CASSPLQVMDTQYF	TGTGCCAGCTCACCACTTCAGGTGATGGATACGCAGTATTTT
TRBD1	TRBV28	TRBJ2-5	.	CASSGQGAWETQYF	TGTGCCAGCAGTGGACAGGGGGCCTGGGAGACCCAGTACTTC
TRBD2	TRBV5-6	TRBJ2-3	.	CASSFSGRVGTDTQYF	TGTGCCAGCAGCTTTAGCGGGAGAGTGGGCACAGATACGCAGTATTTT
TRBD1	TRBV6-6	TRBJ2-1	.	CASSYSPGQGYNEQFF	TGTGCCAGCAGTTACTCTCCGGGACAGGGGTACAATGAGCAGTTCTTC
.	TRBV5-1	TRBJ2-3	once	CASSLGTATDTQYF	TGCGCCAGCAGCTTGGGGACAGCCACAGATACGCAGTATTTT
.	TRBV11-2	TRBJ2-3	.	CASSLGQNPSTDTQYF	TGTGCCAGCAGCTTAGGCCAGAACCCTAGCACAGATACGCAGTATTTT
.	TRBV28	TRBJ2-1	.	CASRNRDTTYNEQFF	TGTGCCAGCAGAAACCGGGACACCACCTACAATGAGCAGTTCTTC
.	TRBV5-1	TRBJ1-2	.	CASSLEAGLMNGYTF	TGCGCCAGCAGCTTGGAGGCGGGCTTGATGAATGGCTACACCTTC
TRBD2	TRBV7-9	TRBJ2-7	.	CASSLPGAGAEQYF	TGTGCCAGCAGCTTGCCTGGAGCGGGAGCCGAGCAGTACTTC
.	TRBV2	TRBJ2-2	.	CASRPLVAAPGTGELFF	TGTGCCAGCAGACCTCTTGTAGCGGCACCGGGAACCGGGGAGCTGTTTTTT
TRBD1	TRBV19	TRBJ2-1	.	CASRPGQGTIFTYNEQFF	TGTGCCAGTAGGCCGGGACAGGGGACTATTTTCACCTACAATGAGCAGTTCTTC
TRBD2	TRBV6-5	TRBJ2-1	.	CASSYGSAGGIEQFF	TGTGCCAGCAGTTACGGGTCGGCGGGAGGAATTGAGCAGTTCTTC
.	TRBV13	TRBJ2-3	.	CASSPSTDTQYF	TGTGCCAGCAGCCCTAGCACAGATACGCAGTATTTT
.	TRBV4-1	TRBJ1-1	.	CASSLQEWGGVTEAFF	TGCGCCAGCAGCCTCCAAGAATGGGGGGGCGTCACTGAAGCTTTCTTT
.	TRBV5-1	TRBJ2-3	.	CASTQFTRTSTDTQYF	TGCGCCAGCACCCAATTTACGAGAACTAGCACAGATACGCAGTATTTT
.	TRBV2	TRBJ1-2	.	CASTLQGNGYTF	TGTGCCAGCACCTTGCAGGGGAATGGCTACACCTTC
.	TRBV6-1	TRBJ2-7	.	CASSEKARLYEQYF	TGTGCCAGCAGTGAAAAAGCCCGCCTTTACGAGCAGTACTTC
TRBD2	TRBV7-9	TRBJ2-1	few	CASSGGGVDEQFF	TGTGCCAGCAGCGGCGGGGGGGTCGATGAGCAGTTCTTC
TRBD2	TRBV5-1	TRBJ2-1	.	CASSWVVAGRASSEQFF	TGCGCCAGCAGCTGGGTGGTGGCCGGGAGGGCCTCAAGTGAGCAGTTCTTC
TRBD1	TRBV27	TRBJ1-1	.	CASSLRGRGTEAFF	TGTGCCAGCAGCCTGAGGGGGCGCGGGACTGAAGCTTTCTTT
.	TRBV6-5	TRBJ2-1	.	CASSKQGGRYNEQFF	TGTGCCAGCAGTAAACAGGGTGGACGCTACAATGAGCAGTTCTTC
TRBD1	TRBV4-2	TRBJ1-1	once	CASSHSTGVRTEAFF	TGTGCCAGCAGCCATTCGACAGGGGTGAGGACTGAAGCTTTCTTT
.	TRBV5-1	TRBJ2-2	.	CASSSRTPNTGELFF	TGCGCCAGCAGCTCCCGGACTCCGAACACCGGGGAGCTGTTTTTT
.	TRBV2	TRBJ2-3	.	CATAMDSLTARPYF	TGTGCCACAGCAATGGACAGTTTAACTGCGCGCCCGTATTTT
TRBD2	TRBV5-4	TRBJ2-5	.	CASSPRLAGGETQYF	TGTGCCAGCAGTCCACGACTAGCGGGAGGAGAGACCCAGTACTTC
TRBD2	TRBV5-1	TRBJ2-2	.	CASSLGLAGWNTGELFF	TGCGCCAGCAGCTTGGGACTAGCGGGGTGGAACACCGGGGAGCTGTTTTTT
.	TRBV2	TRBJ1-3	.	CASSERGGRISGNTIYF	TGTGCCAGCAGTGAAAGGGGGGGACGGATCTCTGGAAACACCATATATTTT
TRBD2	TRBV29-1	TRBJ2-2	.	CSVGTRSNTGELFF	TGCAGCGTGGGGACTAGGTCGAACACCGGGGAGCTGTTTTTT
.	TRBV28	TRBJ2-2	once	CASNQGTGELFF	TGTGCCAGCAACCAGGGAACCGGGGAGCTGTTTTTT
TRBD2	TRBV7-2	TRBJ2-7	.	CASSLTGTSGYEQYF	TGTGCCAGCAGCTTAACAGGAACTAGCGGCTACGAGCAGTACTTC
TRBD2	TRBV30	TRBJ2-1	.	CAWSAQRGDEQFF	TGTGCCTGGAGCGCCCAACGGGGGGATGAGCAGTTCTTC